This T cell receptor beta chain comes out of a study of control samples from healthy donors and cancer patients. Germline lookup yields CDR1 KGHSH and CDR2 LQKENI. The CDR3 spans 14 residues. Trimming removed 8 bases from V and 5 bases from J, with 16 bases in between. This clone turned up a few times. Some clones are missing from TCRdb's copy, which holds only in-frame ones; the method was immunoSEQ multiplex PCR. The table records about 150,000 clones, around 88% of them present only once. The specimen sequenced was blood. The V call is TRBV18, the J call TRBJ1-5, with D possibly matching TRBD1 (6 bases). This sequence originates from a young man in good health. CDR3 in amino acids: CASGGGDTDQPQHF. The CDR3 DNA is TGTGCCAGCGGAGGGGGGGACACTGATCAGCCCCAGCATTTT.